Included here is one T cell receptor beta chain sequence, with context. Its specificity is not known. The data were obtained in a study of shared clonotypes between healthy human individuals. Across the study: A few men and two women, aged 18 to 49, were donors.

The CDR3 is 17 amino acids. With V trimmed by 3 bases and J by 2 bases, 11 bases remained unmatched. CDR1 and CDR2 (germline): SGHDT, YYEEEE. Study-wide results and caveats: Against clonotypes common to all four donors, non-shared ones had lower generation probabilities.

An even split of each subset's genomic DNA across several immunoSEQ plates was performed. Using immunoSEQ multiplex PCR, the repertoire was profiled, and TCRdb retains in-frame clones only, with some absent. The table shows millions of clones, with more than 90% occurring only once. Sequencing used naive CD4+ T cells sorted from blood. As to subset: CD45RA+ positively selected. The origin of this receptor is a man aged 18-30 years in good health. The chain uses TRBV5-6 and TRBJ1-2; 9 nucleotides match TRBD1. The CDR3 loop reads CASSSLTGGAVNYGYTF. The CDR3 coding sequence is TGTGCCAGCAGCTCTTTAACAGGGGGCGCGGTCAACTATGGCTACACCTTC.